A selection of T cell receptor beta chains follows, all from one sample in a study of technical replicates of blood from a handful of donors. Here immunoSEQ multiplex PCR was the method, and the copy in TCRdb shows in-frame clones only, minus some. The sample has 13,000 or so clones, 80% to 90% seen once. The sample consisted of PBMCs. The receptors stem from a human donor in good health. Each CDR3 is given with its conserved first and last residue. The order of the fields is J gene, D gene, CDR3 length, V gene, clone size, CDR3 protein, CDR3 DNA. D genes are given only for firm matches. Size is omitted from some rows. Given values are once, few, many or a class for expanded clones.

TRBJ2-3 | TRBD2 | 15 | TRBV19 | - | CASSASGTDTDTQYF | TGTGCCAGTAGTGCTAGCGGGACAGACACAGATACGCAGTATTTT
TRBJ1-5 | - | 13 | TRBV2 | few | CASRAAGGQPQHF | TGTGCCAGCAGGGCAGCCGGGGGTCAGCCCCAGCATTTT
TRBJ1-6 | TRBD1 | 14 | TRBV27 | once | CASSPGTANSPLHF | TGTGCCAGCAGTCCTGGGACAGCGAATTCACCCCTCCACTTT
TRBJ2-3 | TRBD2 | 16 | TRBV27 | - | CASSLWGTSGSDTQYF | TGTGCCAGCAGTTTATGGGGGACTAGCGGCTCAGATACGCAGTATTTT
TRBJ1-5 | TRBD1 | 15 | TRBV19 | - | CASSITGTGDQPQHF | TGTGCCAGTAGTATAACCGGGACAGGGGATCAGCCCCAGCATTTT
TRBJ2-7 | TRBD2 | 14 | TRBV10-3 | - | CAISESGSRYEQYF | TGTGCCATCAGTGAGAGCGGGAGCAGGTACGAGCAGTACTTC
TRBJ1-4 | - | 14 | TRBV30 | - | CAWSVRQVNEKLFF | TGTGCCTGGAGTGTACGGCAGGTTAATGAAAAACTGTTTTTT
TRBJ2-7 | - | 14 | TRBV18 | - | CASSPEQTSYEQYF | TGTGCCAGCTCACCAGAACAGACCTCCTACGAGCAGTACTTC
TRBJ2-2 | TRBD2 | 18 | TRBV5-6 | - | CASSLMGLAGVRTGELFF | TGTGCCAGCAGCTTGATGGGACTAGCGGGAGTGAGGACCGGGGAGCTGTTTTTT
TRBJ2-2 | TRBD1 | 14 | TRBV28 | - | CASRTGQDTGELFF | TGTGCCAGCAGAACGGGACAGGACACCGGGGAGCTGTTTTTT
TRBJ2-1 | TRBD2 | 14 | TRBV29-1 | - | CSVEDSGKVREQFF | TGCAGCGTTGAAGACAGCGGGAAAGTGAGAGAGCAGTTCTTC
TRBJ2-7 | TRBD2 | 15 | TRBV5-1 | once | CASSLVFSGSGEQYF | TGCGCCAGCAGCTTGGTTTTTAGCGGGAGTGGCGAGCAGTACTTC
TRBJ2-1 | TRBD2 | 16 | TRBV30 | - | CACSPKLAGGGNEQFF | TGTGCCTGTTCGCCCAAACTAGCGGGAGGCGGTAATGAGCAGTTCTTC
TRBJ2-7 | TRBD1 | 16 | TRBV5-4 | - | CASSLALGQGAYEQYF | TGTGCCAGCAGCTTGGCCCTAGGACAGGGGGCGTACGAGCAGTACTTC
TRBJ1-2 | TRBD1 | 13 | TRBV19 | - | CASSTDRGLGYTF | TGTGCCAGTAGTACCGACAGGGGGCTTGGCTACACCTTC
TRBJ2-7 | - | 13 | TRBV5-4 | - | CASSFRGTHEQYF | TGTGCCAGCAGCTTTAGGGGGACCCACGAGCAGTACTTC
TRBJ1-4 | - | 13 | TRBV7-9 | few | CASSPSGDEKLFF | TGTGCCAGCAGCCCGTCGGGGGATGAAAAACTGTTTTTT
TRBJ2-7 | TRBD1 | 14 | TRBV10-1 | - | CASSSGTALREQYF | TGCGCCAGCAGCTCCGGGACAGCGCTTCGCGAGCAGTACTTC
TRBJ2-1 | TRBD1 | 16 | TRBV18 | - | CASSPLGQSSYNEQFF | TGTGCCAGCTCACCCCTGGGACAGAGCTCCTACAATGAGCAGTTCTTC
TRBJ2-1 | TRBD2 | 18 | TRBV11-3 | - | CASSLGYPGIAGSNEQFF | TGTGCCAGCAGCTTAGGGTACCCGGGGATAGCGGGGTCCAATGAGCAGTTCTTC
TRBJ2-5 | - | 11 | TRBV29-1 | - | CSVGSQETQYF | TGCAGCGTTGGCAGCCAAGAGACCCAGTACTTC
TRBJ2-3 | TRBD2 | 15 | TRBV7-9 | - | CASSYTSGVVDTQYF | TGTGCCAGCAGCTACACTAGCGGGGTGGTAGATACGCAGTATTTT
TRBJ2-1 | - | 14 | TRBV5-6 | - | CASSLGLSYNEQFF | TGTGCCAGCAGCTTAGGACTCTCCTACAATGAGCAGTTCTTC
TRBJ2-7 | TRBD2 | 19 | TRBV19 | - | CASSPQQWSHSGSMYEQYF | TGTGCCAGTAGTCCTCAACAGTGGAGTCATAGCGGGAGTATGTACGAGCAGTACTTC
TRBJ2-1 | - | 14 | TRBV5-1 | - | CASSSMTFPDEQFF | TGCGCCAGCAGCTCGATGACTTTTCCCGATGAGCAGTTCTTC
TRBJ2-7 | TRBD2 | 15 | TRBV19 | - | CASSMEPSGSYEQYF | TGTGCCAGTAGTATGGAGCCTAGCGGGAGCTACGAGCAGTACTTC
TRBJ1-1 | TRBD1 | 18 | TRBV13 | - | CASSHWMIRDRGNTEAFF | TGTGCCAGCAGCCATTGGATGATCCGGGACAGGGGGAACACTGAAGCTTTCTTT
TRBJ1-1 | - | 14 | TRBV7-9 | few | CASSLAGRDTEAFF | TGTGCCAGCAGCTTAGCGGGTCGGGACACTGAAGCTTTCTTT
TRBJ1-4 | TRBD1 | 13 | TRBV2 | once | CASEGARNEKLFF | TGTGCCAGCGAGGGGGCTCGTAATGAAAAACTGTTTTTT
TRBJ1-1 | - | 17 | TRBV18 | - | CASSPVGGESLNTEAFF | TGTGCCAGCTCACCAGTTGGGGGCGAAAGTTTGAACACTGAAGCTTTCTTT
TRBJ2-7 | TRBD2 | 15 | TRBV30 | - | CAWSPLAGVSYEQYF | TGTGCCTGGAGCCCTCTAGCGGGAGTCTCCTACGAGCAGTACTTC
TRBJ1-4 | - | 12 | TRBV18 | - | CASSPGPEKLFF | TGTGCCAGCTCACCCGGTCCAGAAAAACTGTTTTTT
TRBJ2-1 | TRBD1 | 17 | TRBV7-2 | - | CASSPGQGYLSYNEQFF | TGTGCCAGCAGCCCCGGACAGGGCTACCTCTCCTACAATGAGCAGTTCTTC
TRBJ2-7 | TRBD2 | 15 | TRBV10-1 | - | CASSESGGSGYEQYF | TGCGCCAGCAGTGAGTCTGGCGGGAGCGGCTACGAGCAGTACTTC
TRBJ1-2 | - | 12 | TRBV28 | - | CASRTPNYGYTF | TGTGCCAGCAGAACACCAAACTATGGCTACACCTTC
TRBJ1-3 | TRBD1 | 15 | TRBV5-1 | - | CASSFGQDFGNTIYF | TGCGCCAGCAGCTTCGGACAGGACTTCGGAAACACCATATATTTT
TRBJ2-3 | TRBD2 | 18 | TRBV5-1 | - | CASSLEGGSGSSTDTQYF | TGCGCCAGCAGCTTGGAGGGCGGGAGTGGATCTAGCACAGATACGCAGTATTTT
TRBJ2-3 | TRBD1 | 13 | TRBV5-1 | once | CASSPDRADTQYF | TGCGCCAGCAGCCCGGACAGGGCAGATACGCAGTATTTT
TRBJ1-1 | - | 14 | TRBV5-4 | few | CASSQDRLNTEAFF | TGTGCCAGCAGTCAGGACAGATTAAACACTGAAGCTTTCTTT
TRBJ2-7 | TRBD2 | 15 | TRBV5-4 | - | CASSGSGRGAYEQYF | TGTGCCAGCAGTGGTAGCGGGAGAGGCGCCTACGAGCAGTACTTC
TRBJ2-5 | - | 14 | TRBV25-1 | - | CASRDTVYQETQYF | TGTGCCAGCAGAGACACCGTCTACCAAGAGACCCAGTACTTC
TRBJ2-7 | - | 14 | TRBV5-1 | - | CASSSGGGSYEQYF | TGCGCCAGCAGCTCCGGTGGGGGGTCCTACGAGCAGTACTTC
TRBJ2-1 | TRBD2 | 15 | TRBV30 | - | CAWNSGRGLGGEQFF | TGTGCCTGGAATAGTGGGAGGGGTTTGGGTGGTGAGCAGTTCTTC
TRBJ2-7 | - | 15 | TRBV2 | - | CASSGNRLISYEQYF | TGTGCCAGCAGTGGTAACAGGTTGATCTCCTACGAGCAGTACTTC
TRBJ1-5 | - | 14 | TRBV2 | - | CASSEALAGRPQHF | TGTGCCAGCAGTGAAGCGCTCGCAGGGCGGCCCCAGCATTTT
TRBJ2-1 | - | 19 | TRBV28 | - | CASSLGVGESESSYNEQFF | TGTGCCAGCAGTTTGGGAGTTGGGGAGTCAGAGAGCTCCTACAATGAGCAGTTCTTC
TRBJ1-3 | - | 16 | TRBV6-1 | - | CASSEAGHLGGNTIYF | TGTGCCAGCAGTGAAGCGGGACACTTAGGTGGAAACACCATATATTTT
TRBJ1-5 | - | 17 | TRBV28 | - | CASSGSGQSYSNQPQHF | TGTGCCAGCAGTGGGTCAGGACAGAGCTATAGCAATCAGCCCCAGCATTTT
TRBJ1-3 | - | 13 | TRBV2 | - | CASSEYSLSTIYF | TGTGCCAGCAGTGAATACTCCTTGAGCACCATATATTTT
TRBJ2-5 | - | 12 | TRBV29-1 | - | CSVLPIGETQYF | TGCAGCGTTCTCCCGATCGGAGAGACCCAGTACTTC
TRBJ2-1 | TRBD1 | 16 | TRBV28 | once | CASIPSRDRGINEQFF | TGTGCCAGCATTCCATCCCGGGACAGGGGGATTAATGAGCAGTTCTTC